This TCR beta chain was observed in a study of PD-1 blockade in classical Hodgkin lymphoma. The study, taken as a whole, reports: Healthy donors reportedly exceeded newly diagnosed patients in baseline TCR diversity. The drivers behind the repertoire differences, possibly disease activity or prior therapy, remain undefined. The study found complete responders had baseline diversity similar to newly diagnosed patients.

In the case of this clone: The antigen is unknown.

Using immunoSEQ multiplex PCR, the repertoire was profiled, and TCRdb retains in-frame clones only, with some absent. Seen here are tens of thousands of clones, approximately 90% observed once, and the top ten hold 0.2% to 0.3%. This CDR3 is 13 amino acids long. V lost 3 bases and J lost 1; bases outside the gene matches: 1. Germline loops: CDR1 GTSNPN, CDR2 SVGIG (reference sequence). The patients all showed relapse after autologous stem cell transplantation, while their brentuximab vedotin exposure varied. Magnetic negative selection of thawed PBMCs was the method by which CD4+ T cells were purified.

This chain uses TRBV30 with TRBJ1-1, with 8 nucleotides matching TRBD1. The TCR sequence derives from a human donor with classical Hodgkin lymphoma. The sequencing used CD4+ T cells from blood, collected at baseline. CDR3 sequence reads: CAWRGQGNTEAFF. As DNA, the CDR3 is TGTGCCTGGAGAGGACAGGGGAACACTGAAGCTTTCTTT.